This T cell receptor beta chain is drawn from a study of cytotoxic CD8 clonotypes in ibrutinib-treated CLL. Cryopreserved PBMCs supplied about 1.9 micrograms of genomic DNA for TCR beta libraries. Trimming removed 4 bases at V and 4 bases at J, with 10 bases between. Germline values: CDR1 SGHTA, CDR2 FQGTGA. The CDR3 totals 14 residues. Clones were read by immunoSEQ multiplex PCR, and TCRdb kept only the in-frame ones, dropping some. The sample lists 200,000 or so clones; roughly three quarters were seen once. Sequencing was performed on PBMCs, taken after 12 months of ibrutinib treatment. The rearrangement links TRBV7-3 to TRBJ2-2, with D possibly being TRBD1 (7 bases). This TCR was recovered from a human donor with chronic lymphocytic leukemia. CDR3 DNA: TGTGCCAGCAGCTCCCAGGGGGGCACCGGGGAGCTGTTTTTT. Amino acids: CASSSQGGTGELFF.